This TCR beta chain was captured in a study of blood T cell repertoires in COVID-19. In the study overall: The United States, Italy and Spain provided the acute and convalescent COVID-19 samples.

The repertoire was sequenced with immunoSEQ multiplex PCR; TCRdb's copy has only in-frame clones and lacks some. The table records a few hundred thousand clones, roughly 88% of them present only once. This sequence originates from a human donor with COVID-19, enrolled during active disease. The donor label of this sample is uncertain. Sequencing input: peripheral blood.

The CDR3 region is CASRSPLGQPYGYTF. CDR3 bases: TGTGCCAGCAGGTCCCCCTTGGGACAGCCATATGGCTACACCTTC. The V call is TRBV6-5, the J call TRBJ1-2; 7 bases are a match to TRBD1. Losses at the gene ends were 6 bases for V and 5 bases for J; bases not matched to a gene: 12. The CDR3 has 15 residues. Germline-derived CDR1 and CDR2 are MNHEY and SVGAGI.